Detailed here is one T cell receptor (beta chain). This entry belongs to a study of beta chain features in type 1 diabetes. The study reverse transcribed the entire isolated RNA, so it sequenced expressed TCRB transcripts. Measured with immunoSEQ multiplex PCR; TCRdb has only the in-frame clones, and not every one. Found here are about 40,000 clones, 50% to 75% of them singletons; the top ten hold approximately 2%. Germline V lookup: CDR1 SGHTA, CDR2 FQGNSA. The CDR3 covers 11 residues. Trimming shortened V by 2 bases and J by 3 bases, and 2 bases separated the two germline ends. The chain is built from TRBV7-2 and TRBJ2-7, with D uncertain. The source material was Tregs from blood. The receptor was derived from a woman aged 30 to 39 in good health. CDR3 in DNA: TGTGCCAGCAGCTTATACTACGAGCAGTACTTC. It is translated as CASSLYYEQYF. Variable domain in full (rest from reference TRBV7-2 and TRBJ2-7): GAGVSQSPSNKVTEKGKDVELRCDPISGHTALYWYRQSLGQGLEFLIYFQGNSAPDKSGLPSDRFSAERTGGSVSTLTIQRTQQEDSAVYLCASSLYYEQYFGPGTRLTVT.